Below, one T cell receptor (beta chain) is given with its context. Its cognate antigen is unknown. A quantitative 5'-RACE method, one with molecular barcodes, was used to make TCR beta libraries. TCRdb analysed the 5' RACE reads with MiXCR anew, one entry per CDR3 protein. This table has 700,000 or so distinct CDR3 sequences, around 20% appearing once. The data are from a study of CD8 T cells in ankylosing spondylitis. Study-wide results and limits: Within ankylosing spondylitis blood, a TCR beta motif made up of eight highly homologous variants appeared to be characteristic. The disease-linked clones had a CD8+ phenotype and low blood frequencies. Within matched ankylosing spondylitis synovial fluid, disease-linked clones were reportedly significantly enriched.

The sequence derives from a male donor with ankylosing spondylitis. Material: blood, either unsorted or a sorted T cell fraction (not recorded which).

CDR3 protein: CASSLGTREKNYGYTF. Written as DNA, the CDR3 is TGTGCCAGCAGCCTAGGCACAAGAGAGAAAAACTATGGCTACACCTTC. The chain uses TRBV28 and TRBJ1-2; D is unresolved. From germline, CDR1 is MDHEN and CDR2 SYDVKM. Trimming cost V 6 bases and J 2 bases, with 19 bases left between them. The CDR3 is 16 amino acids.